Below, one TCR beta chain is given with its context. What antigen it recognizes has not been identified. Nothing much larger sits one base from this clone, and base qualities are not available. The sample comes from a study of blood T cells in healthy people across ages (dated by TCRdb to the mid-2010s). About the full investigation: In model experiments, template switching captured about one uniquely barcoded TCR beta cDNA molecule for every two T cells. To track age-related changes in TCR beta repertoire diversity, the study relied on deep sequencing normalized with unique cDNA molecular identifiers. Donors were grouped into four age groups: young (average roughly 15 years), middle-aged (39), aged (over 55) and long-lived (approximately 78). To avoid experimental bias, donors of different ages were distributed randomly across sequencing lanes. The study analyzed two additional independent replicas of 1 million unique cDNA reads from the same blood draw for two donors, one aged 18 to 30 and one aged 80 or older. Broad study findings and their caveats: As age increased, observed TCR beta diversity per million T cells dropped in a roughly linear way, and a significant reduction was already evident by age 40. The long-lived group showed more naive CD4+ T cells, fewer expanded clones and increased TCR diversity than the aged group, suggesting age selection. Conclusive comparison of naive and antigen-experienced compartments was prevented by the profiling of bulk unsorted PBMCs. Observed TCR beta diversity correlated strongly with the percentage of naive T cells measured by flow cytometry. Total diversity estimates from one million sequenced T cells were considered lower bounds and underestimates. Because the CMV infection status of the donors was unknown, age-related changes in expanded clonotypes may potentially have been confounded.

To prepare the library, 5' RACE was applied. Sequencing relied on an Illumina HiSeq 2500. The second PCR ran for roughly 7 to 12 cycles and used a J-beta primer mix along with a sample-barcoded 5' primer. Each TCR beta cDNA molecule received a unique molecular identifier from a template-switch 5' adaptor carrying 12 random nucleotides. At least 2.5 million CDR3-containing paired-end reads were obtained from each sample. All of the RNA was converted into first-strand cDNA using the Mint cDNA synthesis kit, with a TRBC-specific oligonucleotide serving as the primer. Following uracil-DNA glycosylase treatment, all cDNA underwent a first 18-cycle PCR with the universal primers M1SS and BC2_uni_R. For the original study's pipeline: Each sample was normalized by randomly selecting 1 million high-quality reads, each carrying a distinct molecular identifier. Instead of being binned into consensus sequences, reads with shared molecular identifiers were discarded. CDR3 identification, clonotype clustering and error correction used MiTCR with a Q25 quality threshold and the strictest error-elimination algorithm. A nonparametric unseen species model with Euler transformation was used to estimate lower-bound total TCR beta diversity. Through fastp at Q25 and MiXCR, TCRdb rebuilt clones from the public reads, retaining in-frame beta chains. One record per CDR3 amino acid sequence lists the most common genes and DNA. The authors' filters were not applied to this entry. Counted in this sample were 1.5 million to 2 million distinct CDR3 sequences; about 50% of them appeared once. 2.1% of the sample belongs to the ten largest clones.

Deletion took 0 bases off V and 7 bases off J, with a span of 13 bases between the germline ends. Reading from cysteine to phenylalanine, the CDR3 counts 15 amino acids. Only CDR3 DNA is held: 45 bases, read in frame from base 1. The germline V gene provides CDR1 SNHLY and CDR2 FYNNEI. Donors were about 36 systemically healthy Caucasian individuals from Russia aged roughly 6 to 100 years. Each donor gave about 10 milliliters of peripheral blood, drawn into EDTA-treated Vacutainer tubes. Ficoll-Paque density-gradient centrifugation was used to isolate PBMCs, with at least 6 million per sample. Trizol reagent was used to extract total RNA from PBMCs, with at least 6 micrograms per sample. For every donor, flow cytometry on a PBMC aliquot measured the percentage of naive CD45RAhigh/CD27high T cells.

Recombination connected TRBV2 to TRBJ1-5; the D gene lacks a confident call. Input material: blood. The sequence derives from a woman in her forties in good health. For the CDR3, the sequence is CASSEAQGPGQPQHF. The nucleotides are TGTGCCAGCAGTGAAGCGCAAGGGCCGGGACAGCCCCAGCATTTT.